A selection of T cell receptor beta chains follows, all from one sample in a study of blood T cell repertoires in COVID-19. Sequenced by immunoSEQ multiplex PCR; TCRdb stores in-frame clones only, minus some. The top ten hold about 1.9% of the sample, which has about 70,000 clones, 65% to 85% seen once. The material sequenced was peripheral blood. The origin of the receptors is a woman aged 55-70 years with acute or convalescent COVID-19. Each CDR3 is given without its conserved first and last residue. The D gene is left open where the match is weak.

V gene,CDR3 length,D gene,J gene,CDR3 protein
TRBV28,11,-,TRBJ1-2,ASVFAGATGYT
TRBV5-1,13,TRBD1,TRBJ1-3,ASSLETGLPNTIY
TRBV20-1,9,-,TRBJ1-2,SARDYYGYT
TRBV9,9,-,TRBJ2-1,ASSSQNEQF
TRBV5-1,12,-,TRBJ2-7,ASKSRDLSYEQY
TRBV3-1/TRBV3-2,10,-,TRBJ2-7,ASSQVAYEQY
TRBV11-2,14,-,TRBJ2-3,ASSLVGHTSTDTQY
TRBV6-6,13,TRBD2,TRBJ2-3,ASRPSGSSTDTQY
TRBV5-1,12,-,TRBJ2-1,ASSLDPRGNEQF
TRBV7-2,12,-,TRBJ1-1,ASSSNSFDTEAF
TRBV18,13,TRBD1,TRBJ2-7,ASSPESTGGYEQY
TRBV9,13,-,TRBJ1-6,ASSVEGGYNSPLH
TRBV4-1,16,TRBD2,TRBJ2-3,ASSQEPPISGRGNTQY
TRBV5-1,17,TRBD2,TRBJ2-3,ASSHELAGGSSSTDTQY
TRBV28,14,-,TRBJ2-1,ASSLWRDGTYNEQF
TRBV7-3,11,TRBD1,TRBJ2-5,ASSFGTAETQY
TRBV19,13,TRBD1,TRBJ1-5,ASNLQGASNQPQH
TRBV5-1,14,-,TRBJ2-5,ASSLLDGSLRQTQY
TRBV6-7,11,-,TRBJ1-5,ASTQLRGVSWH
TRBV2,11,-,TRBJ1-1,ASRNRWNTEAF
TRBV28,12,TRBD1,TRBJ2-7,ASRNDRESNEQY
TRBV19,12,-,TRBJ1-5,ASRAHSGNQPQH
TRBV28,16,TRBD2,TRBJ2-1,ASSSLLGPAGWDNEQF
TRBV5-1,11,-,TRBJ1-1,ASSNSENTEAF
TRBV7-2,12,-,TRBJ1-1,ASSLGRGNTEAF
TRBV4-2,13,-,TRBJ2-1,ASSQERDSGWKQF
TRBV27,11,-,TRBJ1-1,ASSFREVTEAF
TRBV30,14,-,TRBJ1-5,AWSRPAEGTYQPQH
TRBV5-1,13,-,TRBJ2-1,ASSPRSYSAGEQF
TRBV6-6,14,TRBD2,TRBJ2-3,ASRERLAGGTDTQY
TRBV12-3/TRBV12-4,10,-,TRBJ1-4,ASSFGIEKLF
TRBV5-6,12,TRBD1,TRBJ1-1,ASSLATGGTEAF
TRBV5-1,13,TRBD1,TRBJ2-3,ASSGGTGHTDTQY
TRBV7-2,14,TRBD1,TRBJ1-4,ASSLGQGLSNEKLF
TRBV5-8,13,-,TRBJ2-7,ASSLISGLSYEQY
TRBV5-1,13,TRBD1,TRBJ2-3,ASSLGTGATDTQY
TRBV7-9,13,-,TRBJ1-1,ASSFVSRGNTEAF
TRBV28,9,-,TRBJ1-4,ASSGGSGLF
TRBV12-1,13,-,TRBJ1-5,ASSFAPGVGQPQH
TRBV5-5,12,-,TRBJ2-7,ASTRAEPNYEQY
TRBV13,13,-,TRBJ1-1,ASSLLRGGNTEAF
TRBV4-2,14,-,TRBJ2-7,ASSQKGTGSSGEQY
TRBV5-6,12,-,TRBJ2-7,ASSLKAGAYEQY
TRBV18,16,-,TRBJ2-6,ASSPYGSRASGANVLT
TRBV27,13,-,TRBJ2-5,ASSPAFRVQETQY
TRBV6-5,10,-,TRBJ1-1,ASSYRGSSAF